This TCR beta chain was profiled in a study of T-cell memory formation after mild COVID-19. Study results and caveats: Memory sampled before infection contained some responding clones, suggesting cross-reactive memory joined. CD8+ contracting clones occupied EMRA, while CD4+ ones occupied mainly CM and EM.

The CDR3 is 16 amino acids. Per the germline V gene, CDR1 is DFQATT and CDR2 is SNEGSKA (reference sequence). Trimming stripped 0 bases from V and 0 bases from J, with 11 bases between. TCRdb reanalysed the 5' RACE reads using MiXCR and keeps one entry per CDR3 protein. This sample has some 200,000 distinct CDR3 sequences, with over 7.5% found just once. Of note for this clonotype: The antigen is not known.

The receptor was isolated from a man between 18 and 29 years old who had mild COVID-19 (a few samples of this study predate the infection). Cell type and time point are not known. The rearrangement links TRBV20-1 to TRBJ2-2, with D uncertain. The sequencing input was PBMCs or a T cell subset sorted from them (not recorded which). CDR3 coding DNA: TGCAGTGCTAGAGATGGGATAGCCGCGAACACCGGGGAGCTGTTTTTT. Its protein product is CSARDGIAANTGELFF.